The present T cell receptor beta chain was sequenced within a study of cytotoxic CD8 clonotypes in ibrutinib-treated CLL. Study information: Results showed roughly 25 partial and 2 complete responses; following median around 68 months, approximately 14 remained remitted, approximately 12 advanced.

Only in-frame clones appear in the TCRdb table, and some are missing; sequencing was by immunoSEQ multiplex PCR. The profile shows approximately 16,000 clones, roughly 66% of them singletons. The sequence was obtained from a human donor with chronic lymphocytic leukemia. The specimen was PBMCs, collected before ibrutinib treatment.

The CDR3 spells CASSWRTSVTDTQYF. CDR3 nucleotide sequence: TGCGCCAGCAGCTGGAGGACTAGCGTCACAGATACGCAGTATTTT. The chain has TRBV5-1 and TRBJ2-3, with 9 bases aligning to TRBD2. Germline V gene sequence: CDR1 SGHRS, CDR2 YFSETQ. V lost 3 bases to trimming and J lost 2 bases; unmatched junction nucleotides: 4. The CDR3 covers 15 residues. The full variable domain, its missing parts supplied by reference TRBV5-1 and TRBJ2-3, is KAGVTQTPRYLIKTRGQQVTLSCSPISGHRSVSWYQQTPGQGLQFLFEYFSETQRNKGNFPGRFSGRQFSNSRSEMNVSTLELGDSALYLCASSWRTSVTDTQYFGPGTRLTVL.